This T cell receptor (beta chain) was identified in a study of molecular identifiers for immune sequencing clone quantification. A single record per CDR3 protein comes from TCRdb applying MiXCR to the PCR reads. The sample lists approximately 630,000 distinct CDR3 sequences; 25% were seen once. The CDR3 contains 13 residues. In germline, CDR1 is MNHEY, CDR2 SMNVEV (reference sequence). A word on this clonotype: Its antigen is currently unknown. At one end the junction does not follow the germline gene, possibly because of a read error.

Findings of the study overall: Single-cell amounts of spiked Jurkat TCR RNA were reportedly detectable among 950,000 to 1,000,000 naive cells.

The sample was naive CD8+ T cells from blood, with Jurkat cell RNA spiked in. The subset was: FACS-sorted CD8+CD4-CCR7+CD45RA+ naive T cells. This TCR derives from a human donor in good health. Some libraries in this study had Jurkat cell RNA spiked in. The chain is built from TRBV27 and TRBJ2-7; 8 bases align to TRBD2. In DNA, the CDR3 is TGTGCCAGCAGTAGCGGGAGCTTCCACGAGCAGTCCTTC. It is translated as CASSSGSFHEQSF.